The TCR beta chain described here comes from a study of cytomegalovirus exposure and HLA in healthy donors. For the study at large: A subsequent analysis stated that the 90 to 150 validation repertoires were run on the same platform as the roughly 670 first-cohort repertoires.

The method was immunoSEQ multiplex PCR; TCRdb's version includes in-frame clones alone and lacks a portion of them. The sample holds 92,000 or so clones, approximately 96% seen once. The study's findings and limits: Within the 130 or so validation repertoires, first-cohort TCR clusters tended to co-occur, according to a later analysis. Most TCR sequences proved rare, with some public TCRs found in many donors.

V lost 5 bases and J lost 3, with 13 bases in between. The V gene's germline CDR1 is MDHEN and CDR2 SYDVKM. CDR3 size: 14 residues. Remarks on this clone: No antigen is known for it.

The sample was PBMCs. The chain has TRBV28 and TRBJ2-5; TRBD1 might be the D (5 bases). The TCR originated in a man aged 18-30 years in good health and CMV-seronegative. The CDR3: CASSPRWTKETQYF. In nucleotides, the CDR3 is TGTGCCAGCAGTCCCAGGTGGACAAAAGAGACCCAGTACTTC. Looking up the rest from reference TRBV28 and TRBJ2-5 gives the full variable domain: DVKVTQSSRYLVKRTGEKVFLECVQDMDHENMFWYRQDPGLGLRLIYFSYDVKMKEKGDIPEGYSVSREKKERFSLILESASTNQTSMYLCASSPRWTKETQYFGPGTRLLVL.